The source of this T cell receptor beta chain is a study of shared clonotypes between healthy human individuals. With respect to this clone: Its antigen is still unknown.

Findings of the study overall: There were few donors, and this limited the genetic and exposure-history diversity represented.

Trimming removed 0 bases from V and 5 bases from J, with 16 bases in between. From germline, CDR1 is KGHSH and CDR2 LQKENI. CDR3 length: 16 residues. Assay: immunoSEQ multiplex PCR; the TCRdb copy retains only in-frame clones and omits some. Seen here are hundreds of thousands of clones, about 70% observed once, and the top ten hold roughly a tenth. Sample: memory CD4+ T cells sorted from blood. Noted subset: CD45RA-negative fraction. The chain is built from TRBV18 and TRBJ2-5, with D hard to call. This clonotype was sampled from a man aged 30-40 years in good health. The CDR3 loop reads CASSPPGSLRTETQYF. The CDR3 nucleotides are TGTGCCAGCTCACCACCGGGTAGTTTGAGGACGGAGACCCAGTACTTC.